A single sample gave rise to the 12 T cell receptor beta chains below, sequenced in a study of T cells in Graves' hyperthyroidism and ophthalmopathy. Researchers amplified the TCR beta CDR3 regions from RNA transcripts. HTBI primers drove first-round RT-PCR of the TCR CDR3. TCRdb ran MiXCR on the multiplex PCR reads and lists one entry per CDR3 protein. Among about 350,000 distinct CDR3 sequences listed, approximately 13% were seen once. Sequenced material: blood. These receptors all stem from a woman in her 30s with Graves' hyperthyroidism.

There are many counts of this clonotype. This sequence joins TRBV11-2 and TRBJ2-1, with 7 bases identical to TRBD1. The trim removed 5 bases at V and 4 bases at J, leaving 11 bases unmatched. The germline V gene encodes CDR1 SGHAT and CDR2 FQNNGV. CDR3 length equals 16 residues. Here the CDR3 DNA reads TGTGCCAGCAGCCTCCGGGACAGCATACCTTACAATGAGCAGTTCTTC. It codes for CASSLRDSIPYNEQFF.

This clonotype has at least ten counts. V is TRBV20-1 and J is TRBJ1-1; D not resolved. This CDR3 spans 13 amino acids. CDR1 and CDR2 (germline): DFQATT, SNEGSKA (reference sequence). Trimming took off 6 bases at V and 3 bases at J, with 14 bases between the two ends. This CDR3 reads CSASDGRDTEAFF. DNA of the CDR3: TGCAGTGCGAGCGACGGGCGGGACACTGAAGCTTTCTTT.

In this sample, this clonotype turned up many times. V and J are TRBV27 and TRBJ2-7; TRBD1 matches 7 bases. Germline trimming cut 6 bases from V and 2 bases from J; bases unmatched to any gene: 7. The germline gives CDR1 MNHEY, CDR2 SMNVEV (reference sequence). This CDR3 is 14 amino acids long. The DNA for the CDR3 is TGTGCCAGCAGCTGGACAGGAGGAACCTACGAGCAGTACTTC. Its translation: CASSWTGGTYEQYF.

This clonotype was recorded only once. Relative to the germline gene, one junction end is altered; a read error may explain this. The genes are TRBV2 and TRBJ2-5, with 8 nucleotides matching TRBD2. This CDR3 spans 14 amino acids. Germline V gene lookup returns CDR1 SNHLY and CDR2 FYNNEI. CDR3 sequence: CASSTPGLEETQYF. In DNA, the CDR3 is TGCGCCAGCAGTACGCCGGGACTAGAAGAGACCCAGTACTTC.

This clonotype was found many times. V usage is TRBV3-1 and J usage is TRBJ2-2; D remains unclear. The ends were cut back, 3 bases at V and 0 bases at J, with 11 bases in the middle. The CDR3 is made up of 16 amino acids. From germline, CDR1 is LGHDT and CDR2 YNNKEL (reference sequence). The CDR3 reads CASSHHRGPNTGELFF. The DNA of the CDR3 is TGTGCCAGCAGCCACCATCGCGGTCCGAACACCGGGGAGCTGTTTTTT.

The chain links TRBV5-6 to TRBJ2-7, with D perhaps matching TRBD2 (6 bases). Germline values: CDR1 SGHDT, CDR2 YYEEEE. V was pared by 0 bases and J by 4 bases, with 14 bases between. The CDR3 runs 15 residues. The CDR3 sequence is CASSLAGGTRYEQYF. The CDR3 coding sequence is TGTGCCAGCAGCTTGGCTGGCGGGACCAGGTACGAGCAGTACTTC.

This clonotype was seen at least ten times. The chain couples TRBV28 to TRBJ2-7; no definite D call. The CDR3 runs to 13 residues. Germline V CDR1 and CDR2: MDHEN, SYDVKM. The ends were cut back, 2 bases at V and 2 bases at J, with 7 bases in the middle. This chain's CDR3 is CASSLRLAYEQYF. CDR3 coding DNA: TGTGCCAGCAGTTTAAGGCTGGCCTACGAGCAGTACTTC.

This clonotype was observed many times. The chain uses TRBV6-1 and TRBJ2-3, with 7 positions matching TRBD1. The junction had 8 bases not matched to a gene; V was cut back by 5 bases and J by 9 bases. The germline gives CDR1 MNHNS, CDR2 SASEGT. There are 13 residues in the CDR3. The CDR3 DNA sequence: TGTGCCAGCAGTAATGGAAGACAGGGCACGCAGTATTTT. It codes for CASSNGRQGTQYF.

This rearrangement joins TRBV6-1 to TRBJ2-3; D unresolved. Trimming cost V 8 bases and J 4 bases, with 13 bases left between them. CDR3 length: 13 residues. Per the germline V gene, CDR1 is MNHNS and CDR2 is SASEGT. The CDR3 spells CASARAPPDTQYF. The CDR3 nucleotides read TGTGCCAGCGCTAGAGCCCCCCCAGATACGCAGTATTTT.

This clonotype came up many times. V is TRBV9 and J is TRBJ1-2; 8 bases fit TRBD1. The V gene's germline CDR1 is SGDLS and CDR2 YYNGEE. The CDR3 runs 19 residues. V trimming: 0 bases; J trimming: 4 bases; junction bases outside the gene matches: 17. In DNA form, the CDR3 reads TGTGCCAGCAGCGTAGGTGTGTCGGGGGACAGGACTGGGGGCTATGGCTACACCTTC. Protein sequence: CASSVGVSGDRTGGYGYTF.

This clonotype was seen only a few times. The chain is built from TRBV9 and TRBJ2-6; D is unclear. The CDR3 totals 18 residues. Trimming cost V 3 bases and J 4 bases, with 20 bases left between them. Germline CDR1 is SGDLS and CDR2 is YYNGEE. The CDR3 loop is CASSGAGHTSLGANVLTF. The CDR3 DNA reads as TGTGCCAGCAGCGGGGCAGGCCACACATCCCTCGGGGCCAACGTCCTGACTTTC.

This clonotype occurred a few times. The rearrangement links TRBV20-1 to TRBJ2-3, with 11 bases identical to TRBD2. Trimming cost V 3 bases and J 5 bases; bases outside gene matches: 4. CDR1 DFQATT and CDR2 SNEGSKA come from the germline V gene (reference sequence). The CDR3 covers 14 residues. The CDR3 DNA reads as TGCAGTGCTAGGCTCGGGACTAGCGGAGATACGCAGTATTTT. Translated, it gives CSARLGTSGDTQYF.